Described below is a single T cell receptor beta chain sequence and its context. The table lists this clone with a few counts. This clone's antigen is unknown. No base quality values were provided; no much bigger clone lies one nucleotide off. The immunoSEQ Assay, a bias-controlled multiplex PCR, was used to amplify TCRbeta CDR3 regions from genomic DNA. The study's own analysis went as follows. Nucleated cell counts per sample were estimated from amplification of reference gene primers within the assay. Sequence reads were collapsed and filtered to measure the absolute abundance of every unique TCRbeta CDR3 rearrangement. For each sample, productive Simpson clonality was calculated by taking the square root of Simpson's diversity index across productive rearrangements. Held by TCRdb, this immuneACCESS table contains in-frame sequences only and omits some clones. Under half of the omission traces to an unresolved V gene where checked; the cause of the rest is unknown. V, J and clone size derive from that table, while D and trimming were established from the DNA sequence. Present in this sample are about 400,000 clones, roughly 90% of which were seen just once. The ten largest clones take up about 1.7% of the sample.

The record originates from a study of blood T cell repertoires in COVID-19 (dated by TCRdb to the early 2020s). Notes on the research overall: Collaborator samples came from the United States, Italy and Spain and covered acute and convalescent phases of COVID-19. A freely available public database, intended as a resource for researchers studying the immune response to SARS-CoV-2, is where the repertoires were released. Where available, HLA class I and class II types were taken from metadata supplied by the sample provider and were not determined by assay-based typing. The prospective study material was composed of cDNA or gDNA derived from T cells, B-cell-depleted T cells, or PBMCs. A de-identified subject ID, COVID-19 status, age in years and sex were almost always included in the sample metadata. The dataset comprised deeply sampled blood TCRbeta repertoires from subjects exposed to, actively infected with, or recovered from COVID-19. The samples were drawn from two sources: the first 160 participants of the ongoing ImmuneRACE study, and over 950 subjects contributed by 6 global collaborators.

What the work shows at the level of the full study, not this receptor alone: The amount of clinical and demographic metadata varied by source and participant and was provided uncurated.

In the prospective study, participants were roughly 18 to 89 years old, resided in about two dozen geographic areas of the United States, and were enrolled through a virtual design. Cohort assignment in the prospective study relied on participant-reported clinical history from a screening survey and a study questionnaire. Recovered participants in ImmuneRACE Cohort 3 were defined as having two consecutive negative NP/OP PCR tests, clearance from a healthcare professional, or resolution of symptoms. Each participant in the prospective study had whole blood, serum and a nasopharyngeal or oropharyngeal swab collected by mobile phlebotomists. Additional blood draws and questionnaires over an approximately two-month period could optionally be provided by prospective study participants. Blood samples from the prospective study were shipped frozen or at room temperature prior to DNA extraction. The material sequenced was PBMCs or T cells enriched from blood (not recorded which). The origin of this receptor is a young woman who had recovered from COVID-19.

The CDR3 reads CASSYRQGTNTEAFF. The DNA is as follows: TGCGCCAGCAGCTACCGACAGGGGACGAACACTGAAGCTTTCTTT. This chain is built from TRBV5-1 and TRBJ1-1, with TRBD1 identical over 8 junction bases. The germline V gene encodes CDR1 SGHRS and CDR2 YFSETQ. The junction shows trimming of 3 bases on V and 1 base on J, and the gene matches do not reach 5 bases of it. The CDR3 goes from the cysteine to the phenylalanine over 15 residues. Of the read, only the CDR3 DNA is kept; its 45 bases are in frame from base 1.